This T cell receptor beta chain was sequenced during a study of CD8 T cells in ankylosing spondylitis. TCRdb passed the 5' RACE reads through MiXCR, listing each CDR3 protein once. The sample yields about 840,000 distinct CDR3 sequences, 12% seen once. Study findings and constraints: A TCR beta motif of 8 or 9 highly homologous variants appeared characteristic of ankylosing spondylitis blood.

This clonotype was observed a few times. Its antigen is as yet unknown. Germline assignment: CDR1 MNHEY and CDR2 SVGAGI. CDR3 length: 12 amino acids. With 6 bases removed from V and 10 bases from J, the gap between germline ends came to 13 bases. The receptor was isolated from a male donor with ankylosing spondylitis. J is TRBJ2-1 and V is TRBV6-5; perhaps D is TRBD1 or TRBD2 (5 bases each). Sequencing was done on a sample of blood, either unsorted or a sorted T cell fraction (not recorded which). The CDR3 protein is CASRTAVMEQFF. Here the CDR3 DNA reads TGTGCCAGCAGGACAGCGGTTATGGAGCAGTTCTTC.